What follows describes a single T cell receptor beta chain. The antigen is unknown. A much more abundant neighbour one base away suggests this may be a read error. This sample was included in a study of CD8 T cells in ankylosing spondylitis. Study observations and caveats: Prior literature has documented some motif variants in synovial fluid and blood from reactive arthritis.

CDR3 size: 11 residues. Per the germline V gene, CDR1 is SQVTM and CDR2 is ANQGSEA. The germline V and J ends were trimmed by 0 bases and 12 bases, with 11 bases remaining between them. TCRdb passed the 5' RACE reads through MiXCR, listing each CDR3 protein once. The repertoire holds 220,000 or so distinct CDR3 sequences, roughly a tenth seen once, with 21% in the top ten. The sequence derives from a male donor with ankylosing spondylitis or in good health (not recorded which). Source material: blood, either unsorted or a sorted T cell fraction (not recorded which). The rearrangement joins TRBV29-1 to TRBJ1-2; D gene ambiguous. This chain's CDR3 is CSVEEGRGDTF. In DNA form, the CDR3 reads TGCAGCGTTGAAGAGGGGAGAGGCGACACCTTC.